This TCR beta chain was obtained from a study of blood T cell repertoires in COVID-19. Trimming shortened V by 0 bases and J by 3 bases, and 17 bases separated the two germline ends. Germline CDR1 reads MNHNS; CDR2 reads SASEGT. This CDR3 is built from 17 residues. Original methodology: Estimated nucleated cell counts came from reference gene primer amplification. Repertoires were generated with immunoSEQ multiplex PCR, while TCRdb's copy carries only in-frame clones and drops some. V, J and clone size were drawn from that table, and D and trimming were deduced from the DNA. The data show about 180,000 clones, roughly 77% seen once.

The chain recombines TRBV6-1 with TRBJ1-2, with D possibly being TRBD1 (5 bases). The sequence was collected from a woman older than 75 with COVID-19, enrolled during active disease. The sequenced sample was peripheral blood. The CDR3 is CASSEAPERTSDYGYTF. In DNA form, the CDR3 reads TGTGCCAGCAGTGAAGCGCCGGAAAGGACATCGGACTATGGCTACACCTTC.